The rows below give T cell receptor beta chains drawn from one sample of a study of CD8 T cells in ankylosing spondylitis. TCRdb ran MiXCR on the 5' RACE reads and lists one entry per CDR3 protein. Of more than 600,000 distinct CDR3 sequences listed, around 17% are singletons. Sequencing was done on a sample of blood, either unsorted or a sorted T cell fraction (not recorded which). The receptors were gathered from a male donor with ankylosing spondylitis. Both conserved end residues are part of each CDR3. The order of the fields is J gene, V gene, D gene, clone size, CDR3 DNA, CDR3 protein. The D gene is left open where the match is weak. Size tells how often a clone was seen (once, few, many) or the class of an expanded clone, and some rows leave it out.

j_call: TRBJ1-1
v_call: TRBV5-1
d_call: TRBD1
clone_size: few
cdr3_nt: TGCGCCAGCAGACAGGGGAACATGAACACTGAAGCTTTCTTT
cdr3_aa: CASRQGNMNTEAFF

j_call: TRBJ2-5
v_call: TRBV27
d_call: TRBD2
clone_size: once
cdr3_nt: TGTGCCAGCAGTTTTTTCGGGGGGTCTCAAGAGACCCAGTACTTC
cdr3_aa: CASSFFGGSQETQYF

j_call: TRBJ2-7
v_call: TRBV7-9
d_call: NA
clone_size: few
cdr3_nt: TGTGCCATGGAAGGGACCACCTCCTACGAGCAGTACTTC
cdr3_aa: CAMEGTTSYEQYF

j_call: TRBJ2-3
v_call: TRBV18
d_call: TRBD1
clone_size: few
cdr3_nt: TGTGCCAGCTCACCACTTGTAACAGGGGGCGATACGCAGTATTTT
cdr3_aa: CASSPLVTGGDTQYF

j_call: TRBJ2-7
v_call: TRBV11-2
d_call: NA
clone_size: few
cdr3_nt: TGTGCCAGCAGCTTAGGAGGAACTATGATCTACGAGCAGTACTTC
cdr3_aa: CASSLGGTMIYEQYF

j_call: TRBJ2-7
v_call: TRBV20-1
d_call: TRBD2
clone_size: few
cdr3_nt: TGCAGTGTTCCGACTAGCCTGTCCTACGAGCAGTACTTC
cdr3_aa: CSVPTSLSYEQYF

j_call: TRBJ2-3
v_call: TRBV5-1
d_call: NA
clone_size: NA
cdr3_nt: TGCGCCAGCAGCTTGTACGGCGACAGTGCGGCCACGAGTAGCCGGGAAGATACGCAGTATTTT
cdr3_aa: CASSLYGDSAATSSREDTQYF

j_call: TRBJ1-2
v_call: TRBV13
d_call: TRBD1
clone_size: few
cdr3_nt: TGTGCCAGCAGCTTACGAGGCCCCGGAACAGGGGGCCTTTATGGCTACACCTTC
cdr3_aa: CASSLRGPGTGGLYGYTF

j_call: TRBJ2-1
v_call: TRBV5-1
d_call: NA
clone_size: NA
cdr3_nt: TGCGCCAGCAGCTTGGAAAGAAATCGGGGGATTGAGCAGTTCTTC
cdr3_aa: CASSLERNRGIEQFF

j_call: TRBJ1-6
v_call: TRBV20-1
d_call: TRBD1
clone_size: NA
cdr3_nt: TGCAGTGCTCCGGGACAGGGGGTTCATTCACCCCTCCACTTT
cdr3_aa: CSAPGQGVHSPLHF

j_call: TRBJ2-3
v_call: TRBV6-1
d_call: NA
clone_size: NA
cdr3_nt: TGTGCCAGCACAAGACGGGAGTCGGATACGCAGTATTTT
cdr3_aa: CASTRRESDTQYF

j_call: TRBJ1-1
v_call: TRBV7-2
d_call: NA
clone_size: few
cdr3_nt: TGTGCCAGCAGCTTAGTCGAGTTTGGTACTGAAGCTTTCTTT
cdr3_aa: CASSLVEFGTEAFF

j_call: TRBJ1-2
v_call: TRBV27
d_call: NA
clone_size: few
cdr3_nt: TGTGCCAGCAGTTTATCCCGGACAGACTATGGCTACACCTTC
cdr3_aa: CASSLSRTDYGYTF

j_call: TRBJ2-7
v_call: TRBV6-1
d_call: TRBD2
clone_size: NA
cdr3_nt: TGTGCCAGCAGTCGAGGGGGGACTAGCGGTATCTACGAGCAGTACTTC
cdr3_aa: CASSRGGTSGIYEQYF

j_call: TRBJ2-7
v_call: TRBV7-9
d_call: TRBD2
clone_size: NA
cdr3_nt: TGTGCCAGCAGCTCACCCGGGACTAGCGTCTACGAGCAGTACTTC
cdr3_aa: CASSSPGTSVYEQYF

j_call: TRBJ1-1
v_call: TRBV5-1
d_call: NA
clone_size: NA
cdr3_nt: TGCGCCAGCAGCTTCGAGGGGAGAGGAACTGAAGCTTTCTTT
cdr3_aa: CASSFEGRGTEAFF

j_call: TRBJ1-1
v_call: TRBV11-3
d_call: TRBD1
clone_size: few
cdr3_nt: TGTGCCAGCAGCCCCCGTCGACAGGGAGGGAGCACTGAAGCTTTCTTT
cdr3_aa: CASSPRRQGGSTEAFF

j_call: TRBJ2-1
v_call: TRBV10-3
d_call: NA
clone_size: few
cdr3_nt: TGTGCCATCAGTGATGGGTCCGGGGTATCCTACAATGAGCAGTTCTTC
cdr3_aa: CAISDGSGVSYNEQFF

j_call: TRBJ1-5
v_call: TRBV12-3/TRBV12-4
d_call: NA
clone_size: few
cdr3_nt: TGTGCCAGCAGTTCTACAGGGTTATATAGCAATCAGCCCCAGCATTTT
cdr3_aa: CASSSTGLYSNQPQHF

j_call: TRBJ1-5
v_call: TRBV6-5
d_call: NA
clone_size: few
cdr3_nt: TGTGCCAGCAGTTGGCGTAATAGCAATCAGCCCCAGCATTTT
cdr3_aa: CASSWRNSNQPQHF

j_call: TRBJ2-1
v_call: TRBV5-5
d_call: TRBD1
clone_size: many
cdr3_nt: TGTGCCAGCAGCTTAGCTGACAGGGGGGGCAATGAGCAGTTCTTC
cdr3_aa: CASSLADRGGNEQFF

j_call: TRBJ2-3
v_call: TRBV7-6
d_call: NA
clone_size: NA
cdr3_nt: TGTGCCAGCAGCTTAAAGGGCGGGAGCACAGATACGCAGTATTTT
cdr3_aa: CASSLKGGSTDTQYF